This T cell receptor (beta chain) is from a study of cytomegalovirus exposure and HLA in healthy donors. Study findings and constraints: For most subjects, TCR beta sequences were reported to predict HLA-A and HLA-B alleles with accuracy.

PCR used 60 Vbeta primers and 13 Jbeta primers. The protocol was immunoSEQ multiplex PCR, while the TCRdb copy is restricted to in-frame clones and leaves out a portion. The sample has 180,000 or so clones, about 80% seen once. A note on this clone: Its antigen is not known.

The CDR3 sequence is 14 residues long. V lost 3 bases and J lost 4, with 13 bases in between. Germline CDR1 reads GTSNPN; CDR2 reads SVGIG (reference sequence). Donors consisted of healthy bone marrow donors. Donors counted as nominally healthy when sampled, yet unrecorded immune exposures were likely. The J gene is TRBJ1-5, the V gene TRBV30; D may be TRBD1 (6 bases). The sequencing input was PBMCs. The sequence was collected from a woman aged 45-65 years in good health and CMV-seronegative. In DNA form, the CDR3 reads TGTGCCTGGAGCGGACCCGACAGGAATCAGCCCCAGCATTTT. Its protein product is CAWSGPDRNQPQHF. Supplemented by reference TRBV30 and TRBJ1-5, the full variable domain reads SQTIHQWPATLVQPVGSPLSLECTVEGTSNPNLYWYRQAAGRGLQLLFYSVGIGQISSEVPQNLSASRPQDRQFILSSKKLLLSDSGFYLCAWSGPDRNQPQHFGDGTRLSIL.